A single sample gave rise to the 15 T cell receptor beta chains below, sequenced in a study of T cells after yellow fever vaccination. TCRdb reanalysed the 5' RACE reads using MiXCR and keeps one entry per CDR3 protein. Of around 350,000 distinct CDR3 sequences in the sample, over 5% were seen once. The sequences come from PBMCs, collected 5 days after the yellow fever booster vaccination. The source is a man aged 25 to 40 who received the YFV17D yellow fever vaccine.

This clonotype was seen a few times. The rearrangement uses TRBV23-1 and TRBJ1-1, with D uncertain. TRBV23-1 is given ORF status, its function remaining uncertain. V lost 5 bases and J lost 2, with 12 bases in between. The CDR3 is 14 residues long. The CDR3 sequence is CASSTVPVNTEAFF. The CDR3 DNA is TGCGCCAGCAGTACGGTCCCAGTTAACACTGAAGCTTTCTTT.

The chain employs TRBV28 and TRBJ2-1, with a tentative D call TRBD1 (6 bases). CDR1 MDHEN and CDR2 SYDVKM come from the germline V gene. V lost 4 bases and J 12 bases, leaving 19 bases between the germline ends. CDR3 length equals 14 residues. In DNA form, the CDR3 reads TGTGCCAGCAGTTCCGGACAGAGCCCTCAGGGGCAGTTCTTC. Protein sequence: CASSSGQSPQGQFF. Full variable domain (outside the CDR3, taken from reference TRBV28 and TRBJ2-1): DVKVTQSSRYLVKRTGEKVFLECVQDMDHENMFWYRQDPGLGLRLIYFSYDVKMKEKGDIPEGYSVSREKKERFSLILESASTNQTSMYLCASSSGQSPQGQFFGPGTRLTVL.

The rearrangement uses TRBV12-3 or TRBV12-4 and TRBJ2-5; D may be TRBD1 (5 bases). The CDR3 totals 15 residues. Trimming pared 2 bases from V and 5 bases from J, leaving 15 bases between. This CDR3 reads CASSLQGRIEETQYF. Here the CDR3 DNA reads TGTGCCAGCAGTTTACAGGGCAGAATTGAGGAGACCCAGTACTTC.

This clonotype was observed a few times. The chain's CDR3 is CSARDLDSRFYNEQFF. The CDR3 region has the DNA TGCAGTGCTAGAGATCTTGACTCTCGTTTCTACAATGAGCAGTTCTTC. The chain couples TRBV20-1 to TRBJ2-1, with D unresolved. Between the trimmed V and J ends, which lost 0 bases and 3 bases, there was a span of 15 bases. The CDR3 has 16 residues. The germline gives CDR1 DFQATT, CDR2 SNEGSKA (reference sequence).

The CDR3 DNA sequence: TGTGCCAGCAGAGTCAGGGGTCGTTCACCCCTCCACTTT. Translation gives CASRVRGRSPLHF. The rearrangement joins TRBV28 to TRBJ1-6, with D possibly being TRBD1 (6 bases). Per the germline V gene, CDR1 is MDHEN and CDR2 is SYDVKM. The CDR3 covers 13 residues. Trimming left V 6 bases short and J 9 bases short, with 12 bases between.

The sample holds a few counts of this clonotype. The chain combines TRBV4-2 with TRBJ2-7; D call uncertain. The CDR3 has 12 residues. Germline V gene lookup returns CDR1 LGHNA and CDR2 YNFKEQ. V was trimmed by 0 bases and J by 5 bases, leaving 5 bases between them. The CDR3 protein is CASSQDTHEQYF. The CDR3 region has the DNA TGTGCCAGCAGCCAAGATACCCACGAGCAGTACTTC.

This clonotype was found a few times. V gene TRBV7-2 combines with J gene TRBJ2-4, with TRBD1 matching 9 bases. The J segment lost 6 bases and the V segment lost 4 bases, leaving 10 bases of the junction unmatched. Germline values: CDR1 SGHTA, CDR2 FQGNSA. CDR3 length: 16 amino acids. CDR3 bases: TGTGCCAGCAGCTCCACCGGGACAGGGAGAGGAAACATTCAGTACTTC. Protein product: CASSSTGTGRGNIQYF.

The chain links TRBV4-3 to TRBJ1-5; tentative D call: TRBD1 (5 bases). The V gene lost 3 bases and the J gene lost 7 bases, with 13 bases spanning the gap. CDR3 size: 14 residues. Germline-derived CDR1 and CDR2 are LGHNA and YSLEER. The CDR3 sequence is CASSQTGGGQPQHF. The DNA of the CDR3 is TGCGCCAGCAGCCAGACGGGGGGGGGACAGCCCCAGCATTTT.

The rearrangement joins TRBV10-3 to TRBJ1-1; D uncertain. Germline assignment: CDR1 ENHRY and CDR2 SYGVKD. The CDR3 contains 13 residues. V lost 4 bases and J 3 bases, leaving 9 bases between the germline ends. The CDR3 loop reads CAISVAIDTEAFF. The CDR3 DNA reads TGTGCCATCAGTGTGGCAATCGACACTGAAGCTTTCTTT.

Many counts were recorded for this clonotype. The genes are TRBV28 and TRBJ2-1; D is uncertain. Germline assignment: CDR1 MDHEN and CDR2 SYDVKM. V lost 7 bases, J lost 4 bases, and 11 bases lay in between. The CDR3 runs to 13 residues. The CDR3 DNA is TGTGCCAGCACTAGAGTGTTTTACAATGAGCAGTTCTTC. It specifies CASTRVFYNEQFF.

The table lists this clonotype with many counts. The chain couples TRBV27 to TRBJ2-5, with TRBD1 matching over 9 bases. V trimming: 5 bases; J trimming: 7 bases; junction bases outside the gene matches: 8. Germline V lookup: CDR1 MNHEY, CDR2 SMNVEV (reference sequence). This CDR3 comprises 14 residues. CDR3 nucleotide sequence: TGTGCCAGCAGTCCGGACAGGGGCAGGGGGACCCAGTACTTC. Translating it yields CASSPDRGRGTQYF.

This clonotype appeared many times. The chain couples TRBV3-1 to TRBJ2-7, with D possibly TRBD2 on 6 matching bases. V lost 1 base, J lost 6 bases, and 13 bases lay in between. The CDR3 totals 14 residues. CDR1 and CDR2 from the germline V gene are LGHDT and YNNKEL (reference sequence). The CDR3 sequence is CASSQVTGLAEQYF. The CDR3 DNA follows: TGTGCCAGCAGCCAAGTGACGGGACTGGCCGAGCAGTACTTC.

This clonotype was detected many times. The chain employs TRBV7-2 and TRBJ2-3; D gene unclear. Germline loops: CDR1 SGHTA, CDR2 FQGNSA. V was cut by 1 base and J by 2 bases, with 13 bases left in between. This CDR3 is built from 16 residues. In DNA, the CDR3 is TGTGCCAGCAGCTTAGATGGCAGTTACCTCACAGATACGCAGTATTTT. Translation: CASSLDGSYLTDTQYF.

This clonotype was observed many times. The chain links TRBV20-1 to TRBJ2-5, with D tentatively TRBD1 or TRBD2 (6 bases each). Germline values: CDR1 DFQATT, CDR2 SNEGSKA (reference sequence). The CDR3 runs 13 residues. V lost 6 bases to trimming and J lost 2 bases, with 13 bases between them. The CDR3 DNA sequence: TGCAGTGCCCCGACTAGGGGGCAAGAGACCCAGTACTTC. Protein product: CSAPTRGQETQYF.

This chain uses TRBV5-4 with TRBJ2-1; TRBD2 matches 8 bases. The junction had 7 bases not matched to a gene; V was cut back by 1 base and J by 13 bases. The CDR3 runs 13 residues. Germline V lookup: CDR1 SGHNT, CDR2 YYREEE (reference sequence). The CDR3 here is CASSLSGTRFQFF. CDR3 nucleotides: TGTGCCAGCAGCTTGTCTGGGACTAGATTCCAGTTCTTC.